This TCR beta chain appears in the sequencing data of a study of blood T cell repertoires in COVID-19. Study-level information: Some COVID-19 samples were acute and others convalescent; all came from the United States, Italy and Spain.

Authors' methods: Estimated nucleated cell counts came from reference gene primer amplification. Produced via immunoSEQ multiplex PCR; TCRdb's table is partial and in-frame only. V and J calls and clone size follow that table, whereas D and trimming were derived from the DNA. There are roughly 250,000 clones in the sample; under 90% occur only once, and 2.5% to 3.5% lies in the top ten. Trimming took 6 bases from V and 2 from J; bases not matched to a gene: 10. The CDR3 loop spans 16 amino acids. CDR1 and CDR2 from the germline V gene are MNHEY and SMNVEV (reference sequence). What was sequenced was peripheral blood. The sequence was collected from a woman aged 60 to 75 with active or convalescent COVID-19. The V gene is TRBV27, the J gene TRBJ2-5, with 9 nucleotides matching TRBD2. The CDR3 DNA sequence: TGTGCCAGCAGCAAAGGCGGGGGGGCGCGGCAAGAGACCCAGTACTTC. Translation: CASSKGGGARQETQYF.